The 6 T cell receptor beta chains below all came from one sample that was sequenced in a study of T cells after yellow fever vaccination (dated by TCRdb to between 2017 and 2020). Library construction relied on 5' RACE. The listed sequencing device is Illumina HiSeq 2500. TCRdb reprocessing: public reads trimmed at Q25 with fastp, clones called with MiXCR, in-frame beta chains kept. CDR3 protein duplicates are merged, each entry listing the most common genes and DNA. The sample table contains some 390,000 distinct CDR3 sequences; only one count was recorded for over 5% of them. Of the sample, around 16% is held by the ten largest clones. The meaning of the sample's treatment or condition label: live attenuated yellow fever vaccine strain. The sample consisted of PBMCs, taken 5 days after the yellow fever booster vaccination. The receptor source for this set is a man aged 25-45 years who received the YFV17D yellow fever vaccine.

The sample holds a few counts of this clonotype. V is TRBV7-2 and J is TRBJ2-7; D perhaps matches TRBD2 (6 bases). V was pared by 3 bases and J by 7 bases, with 19 bases between. Germline CDR1 and CDR2: SGHTA and FQGNSA. The CDR3 contains 15 residues. CDR3 protein: CASSFGTGRLGEQYF. CDR3 in DNA: TGTGCCAGCAGCTTCGGAACCGGGAGACTTGGTGAGCAGTACTTC.

The genes are TRBV6-1 and TRBJ2-7, with 8 bases aligning to TRBD2. The CDR3 runs to 15 residues. Looked up from germline, CDR1 is MNHNS and CDR2 is SASEGT. Trimming took 6 bases from V and 5 from J; bases not matched to a gene: 12. CDR3 region: CASSKPGTSAHEQYF. The CDR3 coding sequence is TGTGCCAGCAGCAAGCCCGGGACTAGTGCGCACGAGCAGTACTTC.

The genes are TRBV24-1 and TRBJ2-3; TRBD2 matches at 9 bases. The V segment lost 5 bases and the J segment 5 bases; nucleotides outside the gene matches: 13. Per germline, CDR1 KGHDR and CDR2 SFDVKD. The CDR3 length is 17 residues. The CDR3 is CATSGSAGTSRRDTQYF. Written as DNA, the CDR3 is TGTGCCACCAGTGGAAGTGCCGGGACTAGCAGGCGAGATACGCAGTATTTT.

This clonotype was detected many times. This sequence joins TRBV20-1 and TRBJ2-5, with TRBD2 identical over 7 bases. Germline CDR1 reads DFQATT; CDR2 reads SNEGSKA (reference sequence). CDR3 length: 14 residues. Losses at the gene ends were 5 bases for V and 3 bases for J; bases not matched to a gene: 9. The CDR3 DNA is TGCAGTGCTCGGGGGGTTGGGGAAAAAGAGACCCAGTACTTC. Protein sequence: CSARGVGEKETQYF.

This clonotype was seen at least ten times. The chain joins TRBV10-2 to TRBJ1-2; 9 nucleotides agree with TRBD1. Germline V gene lookup returns CDR1 WSHSY and CDR2 SAAADI. The CDR3 has 17 amino acids. Losses at the gene ends were 3 bases for V and 0 bases for J; bases not matched to a gene: 8. CDR3 region: CASSDWTGAETNYGYTF. The CDR3 nucleotides are TGCGCCAGCAGTGATTGGACAGGGGCAGAGACTAACTATGGCTACACCTTC.

In its sample, this clonotype was seen a few times. The chain employs TRBV4-2 and TRBJ2-5, with D unclear. There are 14 residues in the CDR3. Per germline, CDR1 LGHNA and CDR2 YNFKEQ. Trimming took 1 base from V and 2 from J, leaving 8 bases between them. The CDR3 nucleotides are TGTGCCAGCAGCCAAGCCCCTGCGCAAGAGACCCAGTACTTC. Amino acid sequence: CASSQAPAQETQYF.